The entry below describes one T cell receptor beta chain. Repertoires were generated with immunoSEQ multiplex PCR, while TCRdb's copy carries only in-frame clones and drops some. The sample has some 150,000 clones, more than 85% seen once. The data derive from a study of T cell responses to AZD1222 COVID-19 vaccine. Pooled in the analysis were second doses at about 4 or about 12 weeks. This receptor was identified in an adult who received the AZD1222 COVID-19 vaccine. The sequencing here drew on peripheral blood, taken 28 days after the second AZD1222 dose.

This CDR3 is CASSPMGSNQPQHF. In DNA form, the CDR3 reads TGTGCCAGCAGTCCTATGGGGTCCAATCAGCCCCAGCATTTT. The gene calls are TRBV2 and TRBJ1-5; D is unresolved. The germline V gene encodes CDR1 SNHLY and CDR2 FYNNEI. The V gene lost 5 bases and the J gene lost 3 bases, with 11 bases spanning the gap. This CDR3 has 14 residues. Full variable domain (rest looked up from reference TRBV2 and TRBJ1-5): EPEVTQTPSHQVTQMGQEVILRCVPISNHLYFYWYRQILGQKVEFLVSFYNNEISEKSEIFDDQFSVERPDGSNFTLKIRSTKLEDSAMYFCASSPMGSNQPQHFGDGTRLSIL.